This T cell receptor beta chain emerged from a study of cytomegalovirus exposure and HLA in healthy donors (dated by TCRdb to the late 2010s). With respect to the entire study: According to an earlier analysis of several hundred of the donors, about 179 million T cells yielded some 120 million unique TCR beta sequences and about 300 Gb of sequence data. Around 320 gigabases of sequencing data and some 85 million unique TCR sequences were included in an early release covering about 620 HLA-typed donors. Among the 398 genotyped donors, around 81% belonged to the genetic ancestry cluster associated with self-reported Caucasian donors. The study aimed to test whether signatures of past pathogen exposure could be identified by cataloging public T cell receptors. Using immunosequencing, the study profiled T cell repertoires from fewer than 850 subjects and related those repertoires to cytomegalovirus serostatus. Along with the roughly 710-subject first cohort, a separate validation cohort of 120 different subjects was used. To predict cytomegalovirus infection status, the study combined high-throughput TCR immunosequencing, statistical association of individual TCRs with disease status, and machine learning. A later analysis re-examined previously published TCR beta repertoires from more than 550 donors and added high-resolution HLA genotyping to investigate patterns of TCR occurrence. Rather than drawing on any new phenotypic data, the later analysis identified candidate immune exposures from TCR beta sequences and the way those sequences occurred across donors. To decide whether each TCR beta V gene segment behaved as functional or pseudogenic, an earlier analysis of over 500 of the donors relied on high-throughput TCR beta sequencing. Alongside the repertoire data, information on donor age, sex, ethnicity and CMV serostatus was compiled. A later genetic analysis used genome-wide SNP genotypes for about three fifths of the 666 donors, treating that subset as a discovery cohort. Every repertoire in the discovery cohort had been generated on one and the same sequencing platform. HLA typing covered class I and class II loci at four-digit resolution. The number of donors typed differed by locus, with about 629-630 for A, B, C, DRB1 and DQB1, roughly 520 for DQA1, 606 for DPA1, and around 450 for DPB1. About five DR-DQ haplotypes were handled as single units for association and clustering because linkage in the cohort was strong. Among some 410 genotyped donors of the cohort, an average of roughly 240,000 unique TCR beta nucleotide sequences were sequenced per donor, roughly 18% of them non-productive. Summary of the overall study and its limitations: Assigning TCR associations to individual alleles was difficult when HLA alleles, especially DR and DQ, strongly co-occurred. An association between a missense DCLRE1C variant and V-gene and J-gene trimming of TCR beta chains was found in a later genetic analysis and replicated in an independent cohort. A cluster of highly shared sequence variants was judged likely to be a technical artifact of the sequencing pipeline. In this cohort, only TCR beta chains were sequenced, and detectable features were limited by the absence of alpha or paired-chain data. The authors suggested that the approach could potentially be extended to other disease states and immunological phenotypes. In a later analysis, several top co-occurrence clusters were reported to appear linked to parvovirus B19, influenza, CMV and Epstein-Barr virus. Some IMGT-functional V segments, including TRBV6-2 and TRBV6-3, could not be distinguished by the 87-base-pair reads and were therefore excluded. Immune exposure information for the cohort was limited to CMV serostatus. While some public TCRs were present in many individuals, most TCR sequences turned up only very rarely across donors. A later analysis found that TCR association rates varied across HLA loci, with DRB1 alleles showing the most associated TCRs and HLA-C alleles the fewest. A few of the identified cytomegalovirus-associated TCR beta chains were confirmed in vitro to be specific for cytomegalovirus antigens. Compared with equally common non-associated chains, HLA-associated TCR beta chains in a later analysis were more clonally expanded and had lower generation probabilities. At a false discovery rate of 0.05, a later analysis linked fewer than 20,000 TCR beta sequences to specific HLA alleles. According to a later genetic analysis, donors in an Asian-associated ancestry cluster had fewer N-insertions in productive TCRs than the roughly 670-donor mean. In an earlier analysis of around 600 of the donors, most TCR beta V segments were observed in productive rearrangements about 87% or about 30% of the time, broadly matching IMGT annotations. In a later analysis, most CMV-associated TCR beta chains were found to appear HLA-restricted, with HLA associations seemingly driven largely by CMV exposure. Roughly uniform sequencing depth across donors was assumed in presence/absence analyses, although this assumption may not hold. The earlier analysis of fewer than 750 of the donors excluded approximately 17 rarely observed V segments, including chromosome 9 orphons, because counts were too low. Because HLA typing was missing for some donors at each locus, association tests included only the typed subset. A further reported finding was that TCR beta sequences accurately predicted the HLA-A and HLA-B alleles for most subjects in the first cohort. The study listed 150 to 200 TCR beta chains as associated with cytomegalovirus. Correlated functional status among segregating V segments might reflect linkage disequilibrium, but an unknown experimental factor could not be ruled out. The classifier was reported to diagnose cytomegalovirus status with high specificity and sensitivity in both the original cohort and the validation cohort.

A distance of 14 bases separates the germline ends of V and J, which lose 2 bases and 4 bases respectively. From the cysteine up to the phenylalanine, the CDR3 has a length of 15 residues. Kept here is only the CDR3 DNA, which spans 45 bases and is read in frame from base 1. Via the germline V gene, CDR1 is MGHRA and CDR2 YSYEKL. To note about this clone: Which antigen it targets is not known. No base-level quality is on record; no much larger clone is a single base apart.

The cohort consisted of 600 to 700 healthy bone marrow donors. Cohort members were all nominally healthy when sampled, although unrecorded immune exposures were likely present. The donor was CMV seropositive and was included in the group of 250 to 350 seropositive cohort members. Each donor provided a peripheral blood sample, and peripheral blood mononuclear cells were used for TCR beta sequencing. The Qiagen DNeasy Blood Extraction Kit was used to extract genomic DNA from the blood cell samples. Library preparation employed the immunoSEQ multiplex PCR assay. A mixture of 60 forward primers for TCR Vbeta segments and 13 reverse primers for TCR Jbeta segments was used in the multiplex PCR. A multiplex PCR assay on genomic DNA amplified the CDR3 region of rearranged TCR beta genes. On the Illumina HiSeq System, the amplified TCR beta libraries were sequenced as 87-base-pair reads. For the original study's pipeline: A later analysis counted some 74 million unique TCR beta chains across the 550 to 750 repertoires, and around 12 million of these chains were shared by at least two donors. To remove PCR and sequencing errors, raw reads were error-corrected and collapsed into unique sequences using a nearest-neighbor algorithm that merged closely related sequences. To assign V, D and J gene segments, CDR3 sequences were aligned to IMGT reference sequences. For a sequence to be retained, a match of at least six nucleotides to both a V gene segment and a J gene segment was required. Rearrangements were called productive when the CDR3 lacked stop codons and stayed in frame with V and J; all others were non-productive. CDR3 was defined according to IMGT convention as the region running from the second conserved V-encoded cysteine to the conserved J-encoded phenylalanine. The earlier analysis of 500 to 600 of the donors excluded sequences that lacked an unambiguous match to a single V gene segment. An earlier analysis of several hundred of the donors called V segments functional above 56.7% productive rearrangements and segregating when the between-donor standard deviation exceeded 5%. A statistical classification framework was developed to diagnose cytomegalovirus status using the catalog of TCR beta chain sequences. A later analysis assigned V and J genes by comparing TCR nucleotide sequences with IMGT/GENE-DB human TR gene sequences. Using the TCRdist pipeline, a later analysis assigned CDR3 sequences along with most-parsimonious VDJ recombination scenarios. In a later analysis, each TCR beta chain was defined by its CDR3 amino acid sequence together with its V-gene family, and reads without a unique V-gene family were excluded. To address suspected cross-contamination and a sequencing artifact, a later analysis removed 592 highly shared, low-generation-probability nucleotide sequences. In a later analysis, a clonal expansion index was calculated for each public chain from normalized within-repertoire ranks of inferred template counts. Generation probabilities in a later analysis came from a VDJ recombination model fitted to out-of-frame rearrangements, and those results were checked against IGoR. In a later analysis, TCR-TCR, TCR-HLA and TCR-CMV co-occurrence was scored with hypergeometric tests, and a repertoire-size bias correction was applied to TCR pairs. In a later analysis, false discovery rates were estimated by permuting HLA or CMV assignments 20 times. In a later analysis, co-occurring TCRs were grouped using DBSCAN, with TCRdist sequence similarity added in when clustering inside HLA-allele-positive subsets. For co-occurrence clustering, repertoires with fewer than 30,000 or more than 120,000 public chains were excluded, along with four to six repertoires with anomalous nucleotide sharing. The immuneACCESS repertoire file appears here via TCRdb, limited to in-frame rearrangements. These files lack a portion of the clones; in checked studies, under half of the deficit traces to unresolved V genes, and the cause of the others is not known. The V and J calls and clone size were taken over from that table, and D and trimming were inferred from the DNA. Across this sample there are about 160,000 clones, with 80% to 85% seen only once. The ten largest clones take up about 4% of the sample.

Sequenced input: PBMCs. The chain couples TRBV4-1 to TRBJ1-1; the D gene is perhaps TRBD1, on 6 matching bases. The TCR sequence derives from a man in his fifties or sixties in good health and CMV-seropositive. The nucleotide sequence is TGCGCCAGCAGCCAATTTTCAGGGGAGGGCACTGAAGCTTTCTTT. It is translated as CASSQFSGEGTEAFF.